The present T cell receptor beta chain was sequenced within a study of blood T cell repertoires in COVID-19. Study background: Specimens from acute and convalescent COVID-19 originated in the United States, Italy and Spain.

The table came from immunoSEQ multiplex PCR; TCRdb's copy has only in-frame clones and leaves some out. The table shows more than 150,000 clones, with roughly four fifths occurring only once. Per germline, CDR1 MDHEN and CDR2 SYDVKM. The CDR3 has 15 amino acids. Trimming took 2 bases from V and 3 from J, leaving 10 bases between them. Sequencing was carried out using peripheral blood. The J gene is TRBJ1-4, the V gene TRBV28, with unresolved D. This clonotype originated in a man in his fifties or sixties who had recovered from COVID-19. The CDR3 spells CASSLLRGANEKLFF. The CDR3 bases are TGTGCCAGCAGTTTACTGCGGGGAGCTAATGAAAAACTGTTTTTT.